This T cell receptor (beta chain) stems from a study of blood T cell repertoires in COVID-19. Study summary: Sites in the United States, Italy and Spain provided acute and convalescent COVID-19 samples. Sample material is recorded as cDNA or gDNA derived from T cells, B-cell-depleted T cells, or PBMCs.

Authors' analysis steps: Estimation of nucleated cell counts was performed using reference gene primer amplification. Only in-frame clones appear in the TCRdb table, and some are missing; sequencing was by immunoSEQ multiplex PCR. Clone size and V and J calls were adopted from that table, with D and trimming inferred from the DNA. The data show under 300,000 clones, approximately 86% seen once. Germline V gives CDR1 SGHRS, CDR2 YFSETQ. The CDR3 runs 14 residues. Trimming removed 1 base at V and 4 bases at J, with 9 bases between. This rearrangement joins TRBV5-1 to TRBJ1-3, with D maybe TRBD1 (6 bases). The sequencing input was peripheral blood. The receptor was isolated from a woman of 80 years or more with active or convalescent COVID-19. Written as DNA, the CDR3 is TGCGCCAGCAGCTTGACAGGGCCGGGAAACACCATATATTTT. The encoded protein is CASSLTGPGNTIYF.